This T cell receptor (beta chain) was sequenced in a study of blood T cell repertoires in COVID-19. Overall study context: Spain, Italy and the United States supplied samples that represented acute and convalescent COVID-19. The analysed material was cDNA or gDNA that came from T cells, B-cell-depleted T cells, or PBMCs.

V shed 6 bases and J 6 bases; nucleotides not matched to a gene: 10. Germline CDR1 is LNHDA and CDR2 is SQIVND (reference sequence). The CDR3 extends over 15 amino acids. Study processing details: Reference gene primer amplification yielded estimated nucleated cell counts. Data came from immunoSEQ multiplex PCR; TCRdb stores just in-frame clones and leaves some out. Clonal size and the V and J genes are those of that table, whereas D and trimming came from the DNA. The sample holds 70,000 to 90,000 clones, more than 75% seen once. The sequence was obtained from a human donor in a cohort sampled during active COVID-19. The genes are TRBV19 and TRBJ2-7; 11 bases agree with TRBD2. The sequencing input was peripheral blood. The CDR3 sequence: CASSQGTSGEGEQYF. Written as DNA, the CDR3 is TGTGCCAGTAGCCAAGGGACTAGCGGTGAGGGCGAGCAGTACTTC.